This TCR beta chain comes out of a study of cytomegalovirus exposure and HLA in healthy donors. Study results and limitations: An Asian-associated ancestry cluster reportedly showed fewer N-insertions than the approximately 620-donor mean in a later analysis.

Germline V gives CDR1 ENHRY, CDR2 SYGVKD. The V and J ends lost 0 bases and 2 bases respectively, with 11 bases between them. This CDR3 region has 16 residues. The PCR used 60 Vbeta and 13 Jbeta primers. Clones were read by immunoSEQ multiplex PCR, and TCRdb kept only the in-frame ones, dropping some. The repertoire holds some 130,000 clones, around three fifths seen once, with roughly 2.5% in the top ten. A remark on this clone: Its antigen remains unknown.

The chain joins TRBV10-3 to TRBJ1-5; the D is unclear. Sequencing used PBMCs. This sequence originates from a woman aged 40 to 55 in good health and CMV-seronegative. The CDR3 sequence is CAISESTTFGNQPQHF. Here the CDR3 DNA reads TGTGCCATCAGTGAGTCCACGACTTTCGGCAATCAGCCCCAGCATTTT.